Listed below are T cell receptor beta chains from one sample, sequenced in a study of blood T cell repertoires in COVID-19. Method: immunoSEQ multiplex PCR; TCRdb's copy keeps in-frame clones and lacks some. The table records hundreds of thousands of clones, approximately 91% of them present only once. The sequencing input was peripheral blood. Source of these receptors: a woman aged 45 to 65 with COVID-19, enrolled during active disease. Both conserved end residues are part of each CDR3. Each record gives: D gene, clone size, J gene, V gene, CDR3 DNA, CDR3 protein. D genes are given only for firm matches. The size entry is marked missing in some rows and otherwise reads once, few, many or a size class.

>TRBD1|-|TRBJ1-1|TRBV6-6
TGTGCCAGCAGTCGACAGGGGATGAACACTGAAGCTTTCTTT
CASSRQGMNTEAFF
>TRBD1|-|TRBJ1-2|TRBV2
TGTGCCAGCGGAAGGACAGGGACCGGCTACACCTTC
CASGRTGTGYTF
>TRBD1|-|TRBJ1-5|TRBV5-4
TGTGCCAGCAGCTTGGCGACAGGGGGAAGTCGGAGCAATCAGCCCCAGCATTTT
CASSLATGGSRSNQPQHF
>-|-|TRBJ1-3|TRBV6-5
TGTGCCAGCAGTTCTGGGGGGTTTGGAAACACCATATATTTT
CASSSGGFGNTIYF
>-|once|TRBJ1-4|TRBV28
TGTGCCATCAAAGGTAAACGCGGACATCGGGAAAAACTGTTTTTT
CAIKGKRGHREKLFF
>TRBD2|-|TRBJ2-1|TRBV12-3/TRBV12-4
TGTGCCAGCGGGACTAGGAGGTATGAGCAGTTCTTC
CASGTRRYEQFF
>-|-|TRBJ1-1|TRBV7-2
TGTGCCAGCAGGGACTGGGGCACTGAAGCTTTCTTT
CASRDWGTEAFF
>-|-|TRBJ2-4|TRBV27
TGTGCCAGCAGCCCCATCACGGAGGCCAAAAACATTCAGTACTTC
CASSPITEAKNIQYF
>TRBD1|-|TRBJ1-1|TRBV9
TGTGCCAGCAGCGCCAACCGGGACAGGGGGGACACTGAAGCTTTCTTT
CASSANRDRGDTEAFF
>-|once|TRBJ1-6|TRBV30
TGTGCCTGGAAGGGGGAAAGGGGTGATAATTCACCCCTCCACTTT
CAWKGERGDNSPLHF
>-|-|TRBJ1-3|TRBV4-1
TGCGCCAGCAGCCAGCAGGGATATAGAAACACCATATATTTT
CASSQQGYRNTIYF
>-|-|TRBJ1-5|TRBV15
TGTGCCACCAGCAGAGATCTCGCCCTGGACAGCCCCCAGCCCCAGCATTTT
CATSRDLALDSPQPQHF
>-|-|TRBJ2-1|TRBV7-9
TGTGCCAGCAGCTCGAGCCTGGGGCTCGGCCCGGGCTCCTACAATGAGCAGTTCTTC
CASSSSLGLGPGSYNEQFF
>-|-|TRBJ1-5|TRBV10-3
TGTGCCATGGCCCCCGGGAATGAACAGCCCCAGCATTTT
CAMAPGNEQPQHF
>TRBD2|few|TRBJ2-7|TRBV2
TGTGCCAGCAGTGAAAAACGGGGGGGCCAGGGCTCCTACGAGCAGTACTTC
CASSEKRGGQGSYEQYF